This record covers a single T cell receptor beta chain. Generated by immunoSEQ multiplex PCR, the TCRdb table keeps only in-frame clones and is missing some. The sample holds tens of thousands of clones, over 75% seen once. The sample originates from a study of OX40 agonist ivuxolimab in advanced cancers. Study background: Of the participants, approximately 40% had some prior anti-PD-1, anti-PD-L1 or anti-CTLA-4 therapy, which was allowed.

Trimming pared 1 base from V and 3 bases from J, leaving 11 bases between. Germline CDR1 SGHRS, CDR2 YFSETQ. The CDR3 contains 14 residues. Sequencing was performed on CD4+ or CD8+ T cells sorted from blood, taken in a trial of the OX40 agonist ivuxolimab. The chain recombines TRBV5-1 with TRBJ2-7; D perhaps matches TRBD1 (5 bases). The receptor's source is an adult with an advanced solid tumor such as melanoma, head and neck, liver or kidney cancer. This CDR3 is CASSLRAGHYEQYF. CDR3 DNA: TGCGCCAGCAGCTTGAGGGCAGGGCACTACGAGCAGTACTTC.